This TCR beta chain was obtained from a study of blood T cell repertoires in COVID-19. Across the study: From the United States, Italy and Spain came samples of acute and convalescent COVID-19.

The length of the CDR3 is 16 residues. Germline CDR1 SGHRS, CDR2 YFSETQ. Unmatched junction bases numbered 10, after V lost 4 bases and J lost 3 bases. In the original workflow: Reference gene primer amplification in the assay estimated nucleated cell counts. Sequencing used immunoSEQ multiplex PCR; TCRdb keeps in-frame clones, though not all of them. The V and J calls and clone size were taken over from that table, and D and trimming were inferred from the DNA. This sample carries 390,000 or so clones, roughly 90% of them seen once, and the ten largest clones take roughly 6.8%. The chain links TRBV5-1 to TRBJ2-3; 8 bases line up with TRBD1. The sequenced material came from peripheral blood. This TCR came from a man aged 18 to 29 with active or convalescent COVID-19. CDR3 protein: CASSQRTGTLTDTQYF. For the CDR3, the DNA is TGCGCCAGCAGCCAACGGACAGGGACTCTTACAGATACGCAGTATTTT.